Each of the 8 T cell receptor beta chains below was sequenced from the same sample in a study of cytomegalovirus exposure and HLA in healthy donors. Use of 60 Vbeta and 13 Jbeta primers characterized the PCR. Generated by immunoSEQ multiplex PCR, the TCRdb table keeps only in-frame clones and is missing some. The table has some 160,000 clones, approximately 84% seen once. The sample taken for sequencing was PBMCs. Receptors were obtained from a man between 45 and 60 years old in good health and CMV-seropositive.

The chain has TRBV9 and TRBJ2-2, with D possibly TRBD2 on 9 matching bases. This CDR3 has 20 amino acids. Between the trimmed V and J ends, which lost 0 bases and 2 bases, there was a span of 23 bases. Germline V CDR1 and CDR2: SGDLS, YYNGEE. For the CDR3, the DNA is TGTGCCAGCAGCGTAGGTTCTAGCGGGACAGGACGGCCTAACACCGGGGAGCTGTTTTTT. Protein product: CASSVGSSGTGRPNTGELFF.

The rearrangement uses TRBV2 and TRBJ1-5; 8 bases agree with TRBD1. The CDR3 covers 14 residues. The ends lost 4 bases at V and 6 bases at J; junction bases unmatched: 5. The germline gives CDR1 SNHLY, CDR2 FYNNEI. The CDR3 DNA reads TGTGCCAGCAGTGCCGGACAGGGCTCTCAGCCCCAGCATTTT. Translating it yields CASSAGQGSQPQHF.

The gene calls are TRBV5-1 and TRBJ1-6; 9 positions agree with TRBD1. The CDR3 has 14 amino acids. CDR1 and CDR2 from the germline V gene are SGHRS and YFSETQ. Trimming took 6 bases from V and 9 from J; bases not matched to a gene: 7. Here the CDR3 reads CASTTGGDGSPLHF. In DNA, the CDR3 is TGCGCCAGCACCACAGGGGGCGACGGTTCACCCCTCCACTTT.

By frequency in the sample, this clone is medium-sized. This chain uses TRBV28 with TRBJ1-4, with no clear D. Germline CDR1 is MDHEN and CDR2 is SYDVKM. The CDR3 has 13 residues. Deletions cut 8 bases from V and 10 bases from J, with 17 bases between. The CDR3 bases are TGTGCCAGCGTGGGGAGTGGCGGTCTAAAACTGTTTTTT. Protein product: CASVGSGGLKLFF.

The rearrangement joins TRBV2 to TRBJ2-7, with unresolved D. Germline CDR1 reads SNHLY; CDR2 reads FYNNEI. V lost 8 bases and J 2 bases, leaving 13 bases between the germline ends. This CDR3 has 13 amino acids. CDR3 nucleotide sequence: TGTGCCAGCCGACCCGAGGTCGCCTACGAGCAGTACTTC. Protein product: CASRPEVAYEQYF.

The chain links TRBV28 to TRBJ2-1, with D perhaps matching TRBD2 (7 bases). Trimming took 1 base from V and 9 from J, leaving 13 bases between them. The CDR3 is made up of 14 amino acids. Germline CDR1 and CDR2: MDHEN and SYDVKM. CDR3 region: CASSLSGGGREQFF. The CDR3 DNA follows: TGTGCCAGCAGTTTATCTGGGGGGGGGCGTGAGCAGTTCTTC.

This clone was recorded a few times. The chain is built from TRBV18 and TRBJ2-2; possible D gene TRBD1, 5 bases. Trimming pared 2 bases from V and 0 bases from J, leaving 10 bases between. The CDR3 totals 16 residues. Germline V gene lookup returns CDR1 KGHSH and CDR2 LQKENI. The chain's CDR3 is CASSPERQPNTGELFF. In nucleotides, the CDR3 is TGTGCCAGCTCACCAGAGAGACAGCCGAACACCGGGGAGCTGTTTTTT.

The chain employs TRBV5-1 and TRBJ2-5; D gene ambiguous. The germline V and J ends were trimmed by 3 bases and 2 bases, with 11 bases remaining between them. This CDR3 is built from 14 residues. Germline CDR1 is SGHRS and CDR2 is YFSETQ. CDR3 coding DNA: TGCGCCAGCAGCTCCCGCACGGGTCAAGAGACCCAGTACTTC. The encoded protein is CASSSRTGQETQYF.